Each of the 9 T cell receptor beta chains below was sequenced from the same sample in a study of identical twins (dated by TCRdb to between 2015 and 2016). Library preparation used 5' RACE. TCRdb names Illumina HiSeq 2000 as the instrument used. Using fastp trimming at Q25 and MiXCR clonotype assembly, TCRdb reanalyzed the public sequencing data and kept in-frame beta chains. Each CDR3 protein gets just one entry, which takes the most common genes and DNA from the rows behind it. This sample lists 550,000 to 800,000 distinct CDR3 sequences; under 8.5% were detected once. Less than 2% of the sample comes from the top ten. Separately, the same data were catalogued under a study of yellow fever vaccine responses in identical twins.

The sequencing input was PBMCs. These receptors all stem from a woman between 18 and 29 years old in good health.

The V gene is TRBV5-1, the J gene TRBJ2-7; 7 nucleotides line up with TRBD1. J lost 4 bases, V lost 5 bases, and 6 bases had no gene match. Germline V CDR1 and CDR2: SGHRS, YFSETQ. The CDR3 covers 13 residues. Here the CDR3 reads CASRGQLEYEQYV. For the CDR3, the DNA is TGCGCCAGCAGGGGACAGCTTGAATACGAGCAGTACGTC.

V usage is TRBV12-3 or TRBV12-4 and J usage is TRBJ2-1; 7 bases fit TRBD1. CDR3 length equals 15 residues. The V and J ends lost 6 bases and 3 bases, in that order; junction bases with no gene match: 8. Here the CDR3 DNA reads TGTGCCAGCAGGAGGACAGGCGCTGACTACAATGAGCAGTTCTTC. Protein: CASRRTGADYNEQFF.

The sample holds many counts of this clonotype. The chain couples TRBV6-1 to TRBJ1-2, with D maybe TRBD1 (5 bases). This CDR3 region has 13 residues. The germline CDR1 and CDR2 sequences are MNHNS and SASEGT. V lost 6 bases, J lost 8 bases, and 16 bases lay in between. The CDR3 DNA follows: TGTGCCAGCAGCCAGGGACCTGTCTGGGGCTACACCTTC. It is translated as CASSQGPVWGYTF.

This clonotype was counted a few times. The chain links TRBV20-1 to TRBJ2-7, with 9 bases identical to TRBD2. CDR3 length: 14 amino acids. With 6 bases clipped from V and 0 bases from J, the junction kept 6 bases outside the gene matches. Germline V lookup: CDR1 DFQATT, CDR2 SNEGSKA (reference sequence). The CDR3 region is CSALAGAVSYEQYF. For the CDR3, the DNA is TGCAGTGCCTTAGCGGGAGCAGTCTCCTACGAGCAGTACTTC.

The sample holds many counts of this clonotype. This chain joins TRBV5-5 and TRBJ2-7; the D is unclear. V was shortened by 1 base and J by 3 bases, with 14 bases between the two germline ends. The CDR3 is 15 amino acids. From germline, CDR1 is SGHKS and CDR2 YYEKEE (reference sequence). The CDR3 sequence: CASSLTMGEFYEQYF. CDR3 sequence (DNA): TGTGCCAGCAGCTTGACCATGGGTGAATTCTACGAGCAGTACTTC.

This sequence joins TRBV10-3 and TRBJ1-4, with D possibly TRBD1 on 6 matching bases. The V gene's germline CDR1 is ENHRY and CDR2 SYGVKD. Trimming removed 3 bases from V and 7 bases from J, with 15 bases in between. This CDR3 contains 15 residues. The DNA of the CDR3 is TGTGCCATCAGTGAACAGCAGGGGAGAGGTGAAAAACTGTTTTTT. Its protein is CAISEQQGRGEKLFF.

V gene TRBV20-1 combines with J gene TRBJ1-4; D unclear. Germline V gene data show CDR1 as DFQATT and CDR2 as SNEGSKA (reference sequence). The CDR3 totals 14 residues. Trimming removed 3 bases at V and 6 bases at J, with 14 bases between. Here the CDR3 reads CSARTEEDYEKLFF. DNA for the CDR3: TGCAGTGCTAGGACGGAGGAAGATTATGAAAAACTGTTTTTT.

The gene calls are TRBV12-3 or TRBV12-4 and TRBJ2-7; 8 bases align to TRBD1. This CDR3 region has 15 residues. V trimming: 4 bases; J trimming: 2 bases; junction bases outside the gene matches: 7. The CDR3 loop is CASSSNRDRTYEQYF. The CDR3 nucleotides read TGTGCCAGCAGTTCTAACCGGGACAGGACCTACGAGCAGTACTTC.

This clonotype was observed many times. The genes are TRBV7-6 and TRBJ1-1, with D possibly being TRBD1 (6 bases). There are 15 residues in the CDR3. Germline V CDR1 and CDR2: SGHVS, FNYEAQ. The ends were cut back, 5 bases at V and 4 bases at J, with 17 bases in the middle. CDR3 DNA sequence: TGTGCCAGCAGCCCCGGCGCGACAGGTGGCACTGAAGCTTTCTTT. Protein product: CASSPGATGGTEAFF.